This T cell receptor beta chain was captured in a study of control samples from healthy donors and cancer patients. Trimming removed 4 bases from V and 6 bases from J; junction bases left unmatched: 8. This CDR3 is 14 amino acids long. CDR1 MDHEN and CDR2 SYDVKM come from the germline V gene. The repertoire was sequenced with immunoSEQ multiplex PCR; TCRdb's copy has only in-frame clones and lacks some. This sample carries 120,000 or so clones, 70% to 90% of them seen once, and the ten largest clones take around 3%. Sequencing was performed on blood. This receptor was obtained from a man between 60 and 75 years old in good health. The chain combines TRBV28 with TRBJ1-1; TRBD1 aligns across 7 bases. The CDR3 loop reads CASSSRTGRAEAFF. CDR3 coding DNA: TGTGCCAGCAGTTCTCGGACAGGCCGGGCTGAAGCTTTCTTT.